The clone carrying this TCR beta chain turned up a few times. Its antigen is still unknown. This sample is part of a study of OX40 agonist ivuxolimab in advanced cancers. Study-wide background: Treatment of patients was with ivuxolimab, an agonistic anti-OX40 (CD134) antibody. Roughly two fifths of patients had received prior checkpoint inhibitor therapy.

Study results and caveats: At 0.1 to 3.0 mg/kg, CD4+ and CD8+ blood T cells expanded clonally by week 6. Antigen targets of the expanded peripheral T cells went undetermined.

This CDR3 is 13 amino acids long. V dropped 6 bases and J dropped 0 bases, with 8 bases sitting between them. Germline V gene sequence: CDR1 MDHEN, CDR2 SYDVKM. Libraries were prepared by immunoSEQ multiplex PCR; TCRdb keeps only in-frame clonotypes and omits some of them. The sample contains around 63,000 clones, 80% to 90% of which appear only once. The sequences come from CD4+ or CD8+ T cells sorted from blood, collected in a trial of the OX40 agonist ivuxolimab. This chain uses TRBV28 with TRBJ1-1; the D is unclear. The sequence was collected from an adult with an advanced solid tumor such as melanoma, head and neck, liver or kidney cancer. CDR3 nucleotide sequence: TGTGCCAGCAGCTACCCATTGAACACTGAAGCTTTCTTT. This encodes CASSYPLNTEAFF.